The clone carrying this T cell receptor beta chain has more than one count but fewer than ten. Its antigen is not known. TCR beta CDR3 regions were amplified from RNA. First-round RT-PCR targeting the TCR CDR3 was performed with the HTBI primer set. TCRdb processed the multiplex PCR reads anew with MiXCR; each CDR3 protein has one entry. The sample yields about 400,000 distinct CDR3 sequences, 11% to 15% seen once. The sample belongs to a study of T cells in Graves' hyperthyroidism and ophthalmopathy. Across the whole study: Peripheral blood samples were taken at initial diagnosis, prior to any treatment. The study's findings and limits: The model forecast ophthalmopathy, anticipating it by a median around 6.5 months before onset.

This CDR3 contains 13 residues. V was cut by 8 bases and J by 3 bases, with 14 bases left in between. CDR1 is SNHLY and CDR2 is FYNNEI in the germline V gene. The PBMCs were sourced from fresh peripheral blood (about 9.7 ml). The chain couples TRBV2 to TRBJ2-7; no definite D call. The sample was blood. This clonotype was sampled from a man aged 50 to 59 with Graves' ophthalmopathy. As DNA, the CDR3 is TGTGCCAGCTGCGTTGGGTTGGACTACGAGCAGTACTTC. This sequence encodes CASCVGLDYEQYF.